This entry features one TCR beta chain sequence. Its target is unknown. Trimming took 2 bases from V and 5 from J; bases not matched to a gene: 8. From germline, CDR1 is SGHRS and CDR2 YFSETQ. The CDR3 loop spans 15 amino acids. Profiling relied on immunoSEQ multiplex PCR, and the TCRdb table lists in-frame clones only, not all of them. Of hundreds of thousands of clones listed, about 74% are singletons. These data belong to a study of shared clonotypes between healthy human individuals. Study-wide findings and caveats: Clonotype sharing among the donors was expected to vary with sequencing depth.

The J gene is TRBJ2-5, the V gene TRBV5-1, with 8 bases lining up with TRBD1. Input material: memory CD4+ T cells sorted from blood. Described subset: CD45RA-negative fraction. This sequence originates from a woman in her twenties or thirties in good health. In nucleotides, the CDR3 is TGCGCCAGCAGCTTAGGACAGGGCAATGGGGAGACCCAGTACTTC. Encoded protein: CASSLGQGNGETQYF.